These 29 T cell receptor beta chains were all obtained from the same sample, sequenced in a study of T cell changes during pregnancy in multiple sclerosis. The table came from immunoSEQ multiplex PCR; TCRdb's copy has only in-frame clones and leaves some out. This repertoire shows approximately 23,000 clones, about 89% found once; its top ten account for around 6.9%. Here the sequenced sample was CD8+ T cells from peripheral blood mononuclear cells, taken in the first trimester of pregnancy. The receptor source for this set is a female donor with multiple sclerosis, enrolled in a pregnancy study.

V usage is TRBV25-1 and J usage is TRBJ2-1; possible D gene TRBD1, 6 bases. The CDR3 contains 15 residues. Trimming left V 1 base short and J 4 bases short, with 11 bases between. CDR1 and CDR2 from the germline V gene are MGHDK and SYGVNS. The CDR3 coding sequence is TGTGCCAGCAGTGAATTAGGTACAGGGTACAATGAGCAGTTCTTC. It codes for CASSELGTGYNEQFF.

The chain carries TRBV29-1 and TRBJ2-2; D gene unclear. V was clipped by 4 bases and J by 4 bases, with 10 bases between them. The germline gives CDR1 SQVTM, CDR2 ANQGSEA. The length of the CDR3 is 13 residues. CDR3 nucleotide sequence: TGCAGCGTTGTAGTTGCTCCCACCGGGGAGCTGTTTTTT. Translation gives CSVVVAPTGELFF.

The chain carries TRBV7-9 and TRBJ1-4; 7 nucleotides agree with TRBD1. Germline CDR1 SEHNR, CDR2 FQNEAQ (reference sequence). This CDR3 is built from 14 residues. V dropped 5 bases and J dropped 8; count of bases not matched to a gene: 8. In nucleotides, the CDR3 is TGTGCCAGCAGCCCCCAGGGGGGAGAGGAAAAACTGTTTTTT. Its translation is CASSPQGGEEKLFF.

V is TRBV7-8 and J is TRBJ2-7; weak D call: TRBD2 (5 bases). Between the trimmed V and J ends, which lost 4 bases and 4 bases, there was a span of 17 bases. The CDR3 consists of 15 residues. Per the germline V gene, CDR1 is SGHVS and CDR2 is FQNEAQ. CDR3 DNA sequence: TGTGCCAGCAGCTCTCGTCGGGAACGGCCTTACGAGCAGTACTTC. Its translation: CASSSRRERPYEQYF.

The J gene is TRBJ1-2, the V gene TRBV28; maybe TRBD1 (5 bases). The V end lost 7 bases, the J end lost 8 bases, and 20 bases lay between the germline ends. From germline, CDR1 is MDHEN and CDR2 SYDVKM. The CDR3 is 14 residues long. As DNA, the CDR3 is TGTGCCAGCAACCCCAGCTGGGTAGGGGAAGGCTACACCTTC. As protein: CASNPSWVGEGYTF.

The J gene is TRBJ2-3, the V gene TRBV5-6; no clear D. The V end lost 4 bases, the J end lost 0 bases, and 24 bases lay between the germline ends. The V gene's germline CDR1 is SGHDT and CDR2 YYEEEE. The CDR3 runs to 19 residues. The CDR3 protein is CASSAKWLSVITSTDTQYF. Here the CDR3 DNA reads TGTGCCAGCAGCGCGAAGTGGTTATCTGTTATTACTAGCACAGATACGCAGTATTTT.

This chain links TRBV11-2 with TRBJ2-2; D is possibly TRBD2 (6 bases). The CDR3 contains 15 residues. CDR1 and CDR2 (germline): SGHAT, FQNNGV. The V end was cut by 1 base, the J end by 5 bases, with 11 bases between. The chain's CDR3 is CASSLGRTTTGELFF. The DNA of the CDR3 is TGTGCCAGCAGCTTAGGACGGACTACTACCGGGGAGCTGTTTTTT. Together with reference TRBV11-2 and TRBJ2-2, the CDR3 gives the full variable domain: EAGVAQSPRYKIIEKRQSVAFWCNPISGHATLYWYQQILGQGPKLLIQFQNNGVVDDSQLPKDRFSAERLKGVDSTLKIQPAKLEDSAVYLCASSLGRTTTGELFFGEGSRLTVL.

The CDR3 region has the DNA TGTGCCAGCAGCGTTATCCCGGGACAGGGACTGATTCAGCCCCAGCATTTT. Translated: CASSVIPGQGLIQPQHF. The rearrangement uses TRBV2 and TRBJ1-5; the match to TRBD1 covers 9 bases. The CDR3 spans 17 residues. CDR1 SNHLY and CDR2 FYNNEI come from the germline V gene. The V and J ends lost 6 bases and 6 bases, in that order; junction bases with no gene match: 15.

The chain has TRBV19 and TRBJ2-1, with 9 bases fitting TRBD2. The CDR3 runs to 15 residues. From germline, CDR1 is LNHDA and CDR2 SQIVND (reference sequence). With 5 bases clipped from V and 7 bases from J, the junction kept 9 bases outside the gene matches. The CDR3 reads CASSFLAGVGNEQFF. For the CDR3, the DNA is TGTGCCAGTAGTTTCTTAGCGGGAGTTGGAAATGAGCAGTTCTTC. The entire variable domain, with the rest obtained from reference TRBV19 and TRBJ2-1, is as follows: DGGITQSPKYLFRKEGQNVTLSCEQNLNHDAMYWYRQDPGQGLRLIYYSQIVNDFQKGDIAEGYSVSREKKESFPLTVTSAQKNPTAFYLCASSFLAGVGNEQFFGPGTRLTVL.

The V and J genes are TRBV7-3 and TRBJ2-1; tentatively, D is TRBD2 (5 bases). Germline CDR1 reads SGHTA; CDR2 reads FQGTGA. V dropped 0 bases and J dropped 0 bases, with 6 bases sitting between them. The length of the CDR3 is 15 residues. The CDR3 DNA follows: TGTGCCAGCAGCTTAACGGCGGGCTCCTACAATGAGCAGTTCTTC. Protein: CASSLTAGSYNEQFF.

This clone is medium-sized. CDR3 residues: CASSDGLADYNEQFF. The DNA for the CDR3 is TGTGCCAGCAGTGACGGACTAGCGGACTACAATGAGCAGTTCTTC. This chain joins TRBV6-4 and TRBJ2-1; TRBD2 aligns across 10 bases. This CDR3 has 15 amino acids. With V trimmed by 2 bases and J by 3 bases, 1 base remained unmatched. Germline V gene sequence: CDR1 MRHNA, CDR2 SNTAGT.

The rearrangement joins TRBV7-9 to TRBJ1-2; D call uncertain. This CDR3 spans 12 amino acids. The ends were cut back, 1 base at V and 8 bases at J, with 8 bases in the middle. The V gene's germline CDR1 is SEHNR and CDR2 FQNEAQ (reference sequence). The CDR3 reads CASSLDEVGYTF. The CDR3 DNA reads TGTGCCAGCAGCTTAGATGAGGTCGGCTACACCTTC.

The chain has TRBV30 and TRBJ1-1, with D possibly TRBD1 on 6 matching bases. Between the trimmed V and J ends, which lost 0 bases and 4 bases, there was a span of 12 bases. This CDR3 has 14 amino acids. The V gene's germline CDR1 is GTSNPN and CDR2 SVGIG (reference sequence). The CDR3 DNA is TGTGCCTGGAGTGTGGGGGCTTTGGGCACTGAAGCTTTCTTT. Amino acids: CAWSVGALGTEAFF.

This clone has just one count. The gene calls are TRBV30 and TRBJ2-3; 10 positions agree with TRBD1. This CDR3 has 15 amino acids. V gave up 4 bases and J gave up 3 bases; unmatched junction bases: 7. Per germline, CDR1 GTSNPN and CDR2 SVGIG (reference sequence). CDR3 in amino acids: CAWMMTGGLTDTQYF. CDR3 sequence (DNA): TGTGCCTGGATGATGACAGGGGGCTTGACAGATACGCAGTATTTT.

The J gene is TRBJ2-3, the V gene TRBV6-5, with 8 bases that match TRBD2. Germline-derived CDR1 and CDR2 are MNHEY and SVGAGI. The length of the CDR3 is 15 residues. V lost 4 bases and J lost 4; bases outside the gene matches: 7. The CDR3 nucleotides read TGTGCCAGCAGTTCCATAGCGGGACACTCAGATACGCAGTATTTT. Protein sequence: CASSSIAGHSDTQYF.

The V gene is TRBV4-1, the J gene TRBJ2-3; 7 nucleotides agree with TRBD2. In germline, CDR1 is MGHRA, CDR2 YSYEKL. V lost 2 bases to trimming and J lost 6 bases; unmatched junction nucleotides: 8. The CDR3 is 15 amino acids. In DNA form, the CDR3 reads TGCGCCAGCAGCCAACGCGGGAGCCCCCAGGATACGCAGTATTTT. It encodes CASSQRGSPQDTQYF.

In its sample, this clone was seen once. The V gene is TRBV19, the J gene TRBJ2-7; 8 bases are shared with TRBD1. Germline CDR1 LNHDA, CDR2 SQIVND (reference sequence). CDR3 length equals 14 residues. Losses at the gene ends were 1 base for V and 5 bases for J; bases not matched to a gene: 4. Written as DNA, the CDR3 is TGTGCCAGTAGTATAGTTACAGGGGGAAACGAGCAGTACTTC. It translates to CASSIVTGGNEQYF. The variable domain in full, completed from reference TRBV19 and TRBJ2-7, reads DGGITQSPKYLFRKEGQNVTLSCEQNLNHDAMYWYRQDPGQGLRLIYYSQIVNDFQKGDIAEGYSVSREKKESFPLTVTSAQKNPTAFYLCASSIVTGGNEQYFGPGTRLTVT.

The rearrangement links TRBV4-3 to TRBJ2-3, with 8 bases that match TRBD2. The V and J ends lost 2 bases and 4 bases, in that order; junction bases with no gene match: 2. The CDR3 sequence is 14 residues long. The germline V gene has CDR1 LGHNA and CDR2 YSLEER. CDR3 sequence reads: CASSQSGGADTQYF. The CDR3, as DNA: TGCGCCAGCAGCCAATCGGGAGGGGCAGATACGCAGTATTTT.

In this sample, this clone turned up once. This chain uses TRBV9 with TRBJ2-7; 9 bases fit TRBD1. V lost 3 bases and J lost 4; bases outside the gene matches: 5. The CDR3 consists of 14 residues. In germline, CDR1 is SGDLS, CDR2 YYNGEE. CDR3 sequence: CASSEGTGIYEQYF. The CDR3 DNA reads as TGTGCCAGCAGCGAGGGGACAGGGATATACGAGCAGTACTTC.

V is TRBV27 and J is TRBJ1-2; weak D call: TRBD1 (5 bases). The length of the CDR3 is 13 residues. V lost 0 bases and J lost 5, with 7 bases in between. The germline V gene encodes CDR1 MNHEY and CDR2 SMNVEV (reference sequence). The CDR3 DNA reads TGTGCCAGCAGTTTATCGACAGCGTATGGCTACACCTTC. This encodes CASSLSTAYGYTF.

The chain combines TRBV11-3 with TRBJ2-7; TRBD2 matches at 7 bases. Per germline, CDR1 SGHNT and CDR2 YENEEA. V lost 1 base, J lost 7 bases, and 7 bases stayed unmatched. This CDR3 is 14 amino acids long. The CDR3 bases are TGTGCCAGCAGCTTAGGGCGGGAGATCGGTGAGCAGTACTTC. Protein product: CASSLGREIGEQYF.

This sequence joins TRBV4-3 and TRBJ2-7, with 10 bases fitting TRBD2. Germline CDR1 and CDR2: LGHNA and YSLEER. The CDR3 extends over 16 amino acids. Unmatched junction bases numbered 9, after V lost 3 bases and J lost 4 bases. CDR3 protein: CASSHQAGGPSYEQYF. The CDR3 DNA reads TGCGCCAGCAGCCACCAAGCGGGAGGGCCCTCTTACGAGCAGTACTTC.

This clone showed up just a few times. The chain joins TRBV7-9 to TRBJ1-2, with no clear D. CDR3 length equals 15 residues. Germline CDR1 is SEHNR and CDR2 is FQNEAQ (reference sequence). V was shortened by 5 bases and J by 0 bases, with 13 bases between the two germline ends. CDR3 protein: CASSHAGGANYGYTF. The CDR3 DNA reads TGTGCCAGCAGCCACGCCGGCGGAGCTAACTATGGCTACACCTTC.

The chain recombines TRBV6-1 with TRBJ1-4, with a weak D call TRBD1 (5 bases). Trimming stripped 0 bases from V and 4 bases from J, with 12 bases between. Germline V lookup: CDR1 MNHNS, CDR2 SASEGT. The CDR3 runs to 16 residues. The CDR3 DNA reads as TGTGCCAGCAGTGAAGCTGGGGGGGGATATAATGAAAAACTGTTTTTT. It translates to CASSEAGGGYNEKLFF.

The chain has TRBV4-1 and TRBJ2-5; tentatively, D is TRBD1 (6 bases). V was pared by 1 base and J by 4 bases, with 10 bases between. The CDR3 runs 14 residues. The germline CDR1 and CDR2 sequences are MGHRA and YSYEKL. The CDR3 DNA follows: TGCGCCAGCAGCCAAGGACAGGCACTAGAGACCCAGTACTTC. This gives the protein CASSQGQALETQYF.

The rearrangement uses TRBV28 and TRBJ2-1, with 8 bases identical to TRBD2. Germline values: CDR1 MDHEN, CDR2 SYDVKM. The J segment lost 5 bases and the V segment lost 6 bases, leaving 9 bases of the junction unmatched. The CDR3 is 15 amino acids. CDR3 loop: CASSQETSVNNEQFF. The CDR3 DNA follows: TGTGCCAGCAGCCAGGAGACTAGCGTCAACAATGAGCAGTTCTTC.

J is TRBJ2-1 and V is TRBV7-3; TRBD2 is a possible D gene (6 bases). CDR1 SGHTA and CDR2 FQGTGA come from the germline V gene. Trimming took off 3 bases at V and 8 bases at J, with 14 bases between the two ends. The CDR3 extends over 14 amino acids. CDR3 loop: CASSFGGPPDEQFF. The CDR3 DNA reads TGTGCCAGCAGCTTCGGAGGGCCTCCGGATGAGCAGTTCTTC.

In its sample, this clone was seen once. The J gene is TRBJ2-1, the V gene TRBV5-4; 7 bases align to TRBD1. The CDR3 sequence is 16 residues long. The J segment lost 4 bases and the V segment lost 0 bases, leaving 7 bases of the junction unmatched. The V gene's germline CDR1 is SGHNT and CDR2 YYREEE (reference sequence). In DNA form, the CDR3 reads TGTGCCAGCAGCTTGGGCGACAGGGAACTATACAATGAGCAGTTCTTC. It is translated as CASSLGDRELYNEQFF. Complete variable domain (other parts from reference TRBV5-4 and TRBJ2-1): ETGVTQSPTHLIKTRGQQVTLRCSSQSGHNTVSWYQQALGQGPQFIFQYYREEENGRGNFPPRFSGLQFPNYSSELNVNALELDDSALYLCASSLGDRELYNEQFFGPGTRLTVL.

V is TRBV28 and J is TRBJ2-5; D remains unclear. The CDR3 consists of 15 residues. The V and J ends lost 3 bases and 0 bases respectively, with 11 bases between them. The germline CDR1 and CDR2 sequences are MDHEN and SYDVKM. CDR3 protein: CASSFRLIDQETQYF. CDR3 DNA sequence: TGTGCCAGCAGTTTTCGACTTATCGACCAAGAGACCCAGTACTTC. The full variable domain, with the rest looked up from reference TRBV28 and TRBJ2-5, is DVKVTQSSRYLVKRTGEKVFLECVQDMDHENMFWYRQDPGLGLRLIYFSYDVKMKEKGDIPEGYSVSREKKERFSLILESASTNQTSMYLCASSFRLIDQETQYFGPGTRLLVL.